This T cell receptor (beta chain) stems from a study of T cell responses to AZD1222 COVID-19 vaccine. Profiling relied on immunoSEQ multiplex PCR, and the TCRdb table lists in-frame clones only, not all of them. Of more than 70,000 clones listed, approximately 91% are singletons. Germline CDR1 reads SNHLY; CDR2 reads FYNNEI. This CDR3 comprises 13 residues. V was trimmed by 6 bases and J by 4 bases, leaving 12 bases between them. The input for sequencing was peripheral blood, taken on day 0 of MenACWY control vaccination. V and J are TRBV2 and TRBJ1-2; no firm D call. The sequence was collected from an adult in good health. In DNA form, the CDR3 reads TGTGCCAGCAGCGCGGACGGGATCTATGGCTACACCTTC. It is translated as CASSADGIYGYTF.